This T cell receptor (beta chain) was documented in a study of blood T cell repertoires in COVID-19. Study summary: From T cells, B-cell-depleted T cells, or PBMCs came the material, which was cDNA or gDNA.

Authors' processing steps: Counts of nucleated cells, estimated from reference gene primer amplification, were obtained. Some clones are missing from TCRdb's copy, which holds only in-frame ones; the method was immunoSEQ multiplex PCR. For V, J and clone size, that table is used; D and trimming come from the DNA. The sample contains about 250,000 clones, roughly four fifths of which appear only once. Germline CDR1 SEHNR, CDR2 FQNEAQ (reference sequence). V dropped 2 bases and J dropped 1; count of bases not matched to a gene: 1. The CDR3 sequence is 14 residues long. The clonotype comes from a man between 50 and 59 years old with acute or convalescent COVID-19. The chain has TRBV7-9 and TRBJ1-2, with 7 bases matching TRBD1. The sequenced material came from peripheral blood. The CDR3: CASSLQGGNYGYTF. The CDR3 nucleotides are TGTGCCAGCAGCTTACAGGGGGGTAACTATGGCTACACCTTC.